The 8 T cell receptor beta chains below all came from one sample that was sequenced in a study of CD8 T cells in ankylosing spondylitis. Via MiXCR, TCRdb re-called the 5' RACE reads, giving one row per CDR3 protein. Of about 200,000 distinct CDR3 sequences in the sample, approximately 24% are singletons; the top ten hold about 6.2%. Sequenced: blood, either unsorted or a sorted T cell fraction (not recorded which). Receptor source: a male donor with ankylosing spondylitis or in good health (not recorded which).

This clonotype was found many times. This sequence joins TRBV24-1 and TRBJ2-1; D remains ambiguous. This CDR3 contains 14 residues. Trimming took 5 bases from V and 3 from J, leaving 10 bases between them. Germline V gene sequence: CDR1 KGHDR, CDR2 SFDVKD. The CDR3 sequence: CATSGGTVYNEQFF. CDR3 DNA: TGTGCCACCAGTGGAGGCACCGTCTACAATGAGCAGTTCTTC.

This clonotype was detected ten times or more. This chain connects TRBV5-1 to TRBJ2-3, with 8 bases fitting TRBD1. The CDR3 extends over 14 amino acids. J lost 3 bases, V lost 4 bases, and 4 bases had no gene match. Looked up from germline, CDR1 is SGHRS and CDR2 is YFSETQ. CDR3 loop: CASSHGQGTDTQYF. CDR3 sequence (DNA): TGCGCCAGCAGCCATGGACAGGGAACAGATACGCAGTATTTT.

This clonotype showed up many times. This sequence joins TRBV12-3 or TRBV12-4 and TRBJ2-2; D assignment may be TRBD1 or TRBD2 (5 bases each). The CDR3 totals 15 residues. V was shortened by 6 bases and J by 6 bases, with 17 bases between the two germline ends. CDR3 nucleotides: TGTGCCAGCAGCCTTTTCGGGCTGGGGGCCGGGGAGCTGTTTTTT. This sequence encodes CASSLFGLGAGELFF.

This clonotype occurred many times. The chain carries TRBV5-6 and TRBJ2-5; tentative D call: TRBD1 (5 bases). V shed 0 bases and J shed 3 bases, with 9 bases lying between them. Germline CDR1 SGHDT, CDR2 YYEEEE. The CDR3 covers 14 residues. The CDR3 DNA is TGTGCCAGCAGCTTGGTGGGCAGGGAAGAGACCCAGTACTTC. Translation gives CASSLVGREETQYF.

The genes are TRBV5-1 and TRBJ2-7; no definite D call. V lost 0 bases to trimming and J lost 2 bases, with 12 bases between them. Per germline, CDR1 SGHRS and CDR2 YFSETQ. The CDR3 is 15 amino acids. CDR3 DNA sequence: TGCGCCAGCAGCTTGGGCTCGATAACACCCTACGAGCAGTACTTC. Its protein product is CASSLGSITPYEQYF.

This clonotype was observed many times. The rearrangement uses TRBV4-1 and TRBJ2-4, with D unresolved. V was cut by 3 bases and J by 7 bases, with 13 bases left in between. Per germline, CDR1 MGHRA and CDR2 YSYEKL. The length of the CDR3 is 14 residues. The CDR3 sequence is CASSQYTGHNIQYF. DNA for the CDR3: TGCGCCAGCAGCCAGTATACCGGGCATAACATTCAGTACTTC.

This clonotype was counted at least ten times. The genes are TRBV14 and TRBJ1-2; 9 bases fit TRBD1. The CDR3 is made up of 14 amino acids. J was trimmed by 6 bases and V by 8 bases; bases with no gene match: 10. The germline CDR1 and CDR2 sequences are SGHDN and FVKESK. CDR3 amino acids: CASATGGAINGYTF. The CDR3 nucleotides are TGTGCCAGCGCAACAGGGGGCGCAATAAATGGCTACACCTTC.

In its sample, this clonotype was seen once. The CDR3 region is CSARRGTTGSSYNEQFF. The CDR3 DNA sequence: TGCAGTGCTAGGAGGGGAACGACAGGGAGCTCCTACAATGAGCAGTTCTTC. The chain is built from TRBV20-1 and TRBJ2-1, with 7 bases that match TRBD1. The CDR3 runs to 17 residues. The germline gives CDR1 DFQATT, CDR2 SNEGSKA (reference sequence). The V gene end was trimmed by 3 bases and the J gene end by 0 bases; junction bases not matched to a gene: 11.